This T cell receptor (beta chain) comes out of a study of neurological immune-mediated disorders. CDR1 is SGHRS, CDR2 YFSETQ, per germline. Trimming at V came to 2 bases and at J to 2 bases, leaving 3 bases not matched to a gene. This CDR3 spans 15 amino acids. This clonotype showed up many times. Each CDR3 protein is one row after TCRdb ran MiXCR on the 5' RACE reads. Of about 44,000 distinct CDR3 sequences listed, about 6% are singletons. The chain has TRBV5-1 and TRBJ1-3, with 8 bases identical to TRBD1. The TCR was taken from a woman in her forties in good health. The sequenced sample was CD4+ T cells from blood. In nucleotides, the CDR3 is TGCGCCAGCAGCTTTGGACAGGGAGCTGGAAACACCATATATTTT. Translation: CASSFGQGAGNTIYF.